This note documents a single TCR beta chain sequence. The record originates from a study of blood T cell repertoires in COVID-19. Study-level background: The United States, Italy and Spain supplied acute and convalescent COVID-19 samples.

Trimming cost V 2 bases and J 13 bases, with 17 bases left between them. The CDR3 runs to 13 residues. CDR1 and CDR2 (germline): SGHVS, FQNEAQ. Libraries were prepared by immunoSEQ multiplex PCR; TCRdb keeps only in-frame clonotypes and omits some of them. The table has about 430,000 clones, approximately 90% seen once. Recruitment covered about 25 US areas and drew participants whose ages spanned roughly 18 to 90 years. Participants had their cohort set by participant-reported clinical history. The chain links TRBV7-8 to TRBJ1-2; tentatively, D is TRBD1 (5 bases). Sequenced input: PBMCs or T cells enriched from blood (not recorded which). This TCR came from a woman between 18 and 30 years old who had been exposed to COVID-19. The CDR3 is CASSLSSGPRFTF. CDR3 DNA: TGTGCCAGCAGCTTATCTTCAGGGCCCCGCTTCACCTTC.